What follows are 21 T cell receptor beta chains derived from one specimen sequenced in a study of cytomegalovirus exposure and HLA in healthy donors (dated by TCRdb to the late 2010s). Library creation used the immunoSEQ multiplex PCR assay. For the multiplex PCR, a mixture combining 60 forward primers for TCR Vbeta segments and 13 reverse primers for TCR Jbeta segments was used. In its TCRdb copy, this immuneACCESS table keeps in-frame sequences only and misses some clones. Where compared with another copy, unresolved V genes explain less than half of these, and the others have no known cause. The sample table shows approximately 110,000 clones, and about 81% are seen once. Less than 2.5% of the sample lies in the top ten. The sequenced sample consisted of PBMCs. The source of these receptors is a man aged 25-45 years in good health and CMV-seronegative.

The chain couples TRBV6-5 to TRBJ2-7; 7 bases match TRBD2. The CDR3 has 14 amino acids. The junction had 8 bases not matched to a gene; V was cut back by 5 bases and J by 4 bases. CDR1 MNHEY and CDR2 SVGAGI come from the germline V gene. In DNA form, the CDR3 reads TGTGCCAGCAGTACCCAAGGGAGGGGTTACGAGCAGTACTTC. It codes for CASSTQGRGYEQYF.

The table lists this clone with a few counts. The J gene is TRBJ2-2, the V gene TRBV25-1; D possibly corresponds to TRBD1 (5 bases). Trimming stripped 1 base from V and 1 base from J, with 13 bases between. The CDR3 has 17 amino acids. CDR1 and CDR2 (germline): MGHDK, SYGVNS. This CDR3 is CASSEFGRAMNTGELFF. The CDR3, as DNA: TGTGCCAGCAGTGAATTCGGCAGGGCCATGAACACCGGGGAGCTGTTTTTT. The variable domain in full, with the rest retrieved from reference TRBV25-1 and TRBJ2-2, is EADIYQTPRYLVIGTGKKITLECSQTMGHDKMYWYQQDPGMELHLIHYSYGVNSTEKGDLSSESTVSRIRTEHFPLTLESARPSHTSQYLCASSEFGRAMNTGELFFGEGSRLTVL.

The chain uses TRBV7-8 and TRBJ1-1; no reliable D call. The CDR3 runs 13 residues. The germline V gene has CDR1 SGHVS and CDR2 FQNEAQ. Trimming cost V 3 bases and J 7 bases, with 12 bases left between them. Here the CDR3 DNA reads TGTGCCAGCAGCTTCGGGAGGGTCGATGAAGCTTTCTTT. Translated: CASSFGRVDEAFF.

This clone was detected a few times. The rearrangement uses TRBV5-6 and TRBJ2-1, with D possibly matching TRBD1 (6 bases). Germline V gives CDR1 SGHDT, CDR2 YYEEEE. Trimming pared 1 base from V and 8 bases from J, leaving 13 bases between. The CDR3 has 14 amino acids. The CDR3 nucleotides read TGTGCCAGCAGCTTGTGGGGTGGGGGCCATGAGCAGTTCTTC. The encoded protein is CASSLWGGGHEQFF.

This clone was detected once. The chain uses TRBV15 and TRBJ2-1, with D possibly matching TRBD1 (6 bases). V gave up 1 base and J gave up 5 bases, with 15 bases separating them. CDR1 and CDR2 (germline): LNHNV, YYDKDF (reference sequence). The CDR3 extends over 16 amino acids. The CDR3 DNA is TGTGCCACCAGCAGAGGGTTCGAGGGGGAGAACAATGAGCAGTTCTTC. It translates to CATSRGFEGENNEQFF.

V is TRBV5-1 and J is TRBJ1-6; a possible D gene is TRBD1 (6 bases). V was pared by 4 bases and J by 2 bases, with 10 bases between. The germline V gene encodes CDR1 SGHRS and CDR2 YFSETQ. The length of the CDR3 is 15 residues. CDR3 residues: CASSLTGTYNSPLHF. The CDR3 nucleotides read TGCGCCAGCAGCCTAACAGGGACCTATAATTCACCCCTCCACTTT.

Here the CDR3 DNA reads TGTGCCAGCAGCCAAGCTACCGACAGGGAAAATAGCAATCAGCCCCAGCATTTT. This encodes CASSQATDRENSNQPQHF. This chain links TRBV4-2 with TRBJ1-5, with 7 nucleotides matching TRBD1. This CDR3 has 18 amino acids. Germline CDR1 and CDR2: LGHNA and YNFKEQ. V lost 1 base, J lost 0 bases, and 9 bases stayed unmatched.

Here the CDR3 reads CASSLGLAGGSSYNEQFF. The CDR3 DNA reads TGTGCCAGCAGCTTAGGACTAGCGGGAGGGAGCTCCTACAATGAGCAGTTCTTC. The rearrangement uses TRBV7-9 and TRBJ2-1, with 14 bases matching TRBD2. Germline V lookup: CDR1 SEHNR, CDR2 FQNEAQ (reference sequence). The junction had 2 bases not matched to a gene; V was cut back by 1 base and J by 0 bases. The CDR3 length is 18 residues.

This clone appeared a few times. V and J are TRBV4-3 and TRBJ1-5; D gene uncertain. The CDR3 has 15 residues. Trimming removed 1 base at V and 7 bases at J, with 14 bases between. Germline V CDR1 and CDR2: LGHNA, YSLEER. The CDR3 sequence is CASSQVPGLGQPQHF. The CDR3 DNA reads TGCGCCAGCAGCCAAGTCCCGGGGTTGGGACAGCCCCAGCATTTT.

The CDR3 loop is CASSPRGGSGNSLSYEQYF. As DNA, the CDR3 is TGCGCCAGCAGCCCAAGAGGTGGTAGCGGAAATTCCCTCTCCTACGAGCAGTACTTC. This sequence joins TRBV4-1 and TRBJ2-7, with D perhaps TRBD2 (6 bases). Trimming took off 4 bases at V and 0 bases at J, with 25 bases between the two ends. The CDR3 consists of 19 residues. The germline gives CDR1 MGHRA, CDR2 YSYEKL.

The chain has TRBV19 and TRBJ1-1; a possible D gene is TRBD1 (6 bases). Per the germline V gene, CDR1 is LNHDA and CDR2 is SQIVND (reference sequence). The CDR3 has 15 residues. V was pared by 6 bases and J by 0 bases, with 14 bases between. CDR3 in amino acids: CASRKEGQLNTEAFF. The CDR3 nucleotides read TGTGCCAGTAGGAAAGAAGGACAGCTGAACACTGAAGCTTTCTTT.

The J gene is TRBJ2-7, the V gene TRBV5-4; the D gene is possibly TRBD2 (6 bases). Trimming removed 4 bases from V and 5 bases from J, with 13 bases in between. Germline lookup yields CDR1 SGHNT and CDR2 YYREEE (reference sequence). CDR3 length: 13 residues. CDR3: CASSPISGDEQYF. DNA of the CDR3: TGTGCCAGCAGCCCCATATCGGGGGACGAGCAGTACTTC. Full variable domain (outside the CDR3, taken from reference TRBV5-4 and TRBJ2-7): ETGVTQSPTHLIKTRGQQVTLRCSSQSGHNTVSWYQQALGQGPQFIFQYYREEENGRGNFPPRFSGLQFPNYSSELNVNALELDDSALYLCASSPISGDEQYFGPGTRLTVT.

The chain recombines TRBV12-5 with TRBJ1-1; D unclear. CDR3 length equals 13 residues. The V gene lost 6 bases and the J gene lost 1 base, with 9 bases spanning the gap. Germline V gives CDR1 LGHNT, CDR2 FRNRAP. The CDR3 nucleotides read TGTGCTAGTGGACAAACACGGAACACTGAAGCTTTCTTT. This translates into CASGQTRNTEAFF.

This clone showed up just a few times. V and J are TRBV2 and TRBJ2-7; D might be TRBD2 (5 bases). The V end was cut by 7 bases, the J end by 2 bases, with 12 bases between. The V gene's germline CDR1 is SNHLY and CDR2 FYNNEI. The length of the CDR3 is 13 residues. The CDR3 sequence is CASKEDGPYEQYF. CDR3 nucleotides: TGTGCCAGCAAGGAGGACGGACCCTACGAGCAGTACTTC.

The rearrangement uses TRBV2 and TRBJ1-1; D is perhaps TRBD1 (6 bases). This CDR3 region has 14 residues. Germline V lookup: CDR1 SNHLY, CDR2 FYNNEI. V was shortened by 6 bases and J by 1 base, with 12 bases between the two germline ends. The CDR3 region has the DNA TGTGCCAGCAGCCGGACAGTATCGAACACTGAAGCTTTCTTT. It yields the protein CASSRTVSNTEAFF. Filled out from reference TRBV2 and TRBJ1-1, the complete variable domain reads EPEVTQTPSHQVTQMGQEVILRCVPISNHLYFYWYRQILGQKVEFLVSFYNNEISEKSEIFDDQFSVERPDGSNFTLKIRSTKLEDSAMYFCASSRTVSNTEAFFGQGTRLTVV.

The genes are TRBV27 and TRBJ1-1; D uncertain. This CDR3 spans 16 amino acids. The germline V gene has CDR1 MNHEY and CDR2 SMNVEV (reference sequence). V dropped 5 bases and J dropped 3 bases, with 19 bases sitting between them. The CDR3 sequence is CASSQPEAMGHTEAFF. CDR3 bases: TGTGCCAGCAGTCAACCAGAAGCGATGGGTCACACTGAAGCTTTCTTT.

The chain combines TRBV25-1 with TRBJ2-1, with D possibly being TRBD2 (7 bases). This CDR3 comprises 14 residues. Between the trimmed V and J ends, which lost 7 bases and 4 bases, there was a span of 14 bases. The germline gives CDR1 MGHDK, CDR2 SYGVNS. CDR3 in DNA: TGTGCCAGCACCGGGGGGCGGGGGTACAATGAGCAGTTCTTC. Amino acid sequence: CASTGGRGYNEQFF.

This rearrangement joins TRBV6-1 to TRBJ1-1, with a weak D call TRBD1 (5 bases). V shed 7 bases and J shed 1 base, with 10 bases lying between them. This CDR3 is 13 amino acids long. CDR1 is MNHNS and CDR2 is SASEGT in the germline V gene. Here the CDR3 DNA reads TGTGCCAGCACCTTTGGGGCGAACACTGAAGCTTTCTTT. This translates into CASTFGANTEAFF.

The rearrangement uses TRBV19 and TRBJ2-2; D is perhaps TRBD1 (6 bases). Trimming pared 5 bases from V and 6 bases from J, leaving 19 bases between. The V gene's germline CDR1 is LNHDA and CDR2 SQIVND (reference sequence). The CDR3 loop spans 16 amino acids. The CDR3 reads CASSPWTVGRAGELFF. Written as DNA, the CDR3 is TGTGCCAGTAGTCCTTGGACAGTGGGAAGGGCCGGGGAGCTGTTTTTT.

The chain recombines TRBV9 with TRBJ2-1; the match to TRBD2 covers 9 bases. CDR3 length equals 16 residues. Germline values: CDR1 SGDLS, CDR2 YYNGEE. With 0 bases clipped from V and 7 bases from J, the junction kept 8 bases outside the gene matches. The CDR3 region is CASSVVPSGGRNEQFF. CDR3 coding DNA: TGTGCCAGCAGCGTAGTACCCAGCGGGGGGAGGAATGAGCAGTTCTTC.

CDR3 nucleotides: TGCGCCAGCAGACCGGTTCCCGGGACAGAATACAATGAGCAGTTCTTC. Encoded protein: CASRPVPGTEYNEQFF. The rearrangement joins TRBV5-1 to TRBJ2-1; TRBD1 matches 7 bases. The CDR3 consists of 16 residues. Germline CDR1 SGHRS, CDR2 YFSETQ. V shed 5 bases and J 4 bases; nucleotides not matched to a gene: 12.